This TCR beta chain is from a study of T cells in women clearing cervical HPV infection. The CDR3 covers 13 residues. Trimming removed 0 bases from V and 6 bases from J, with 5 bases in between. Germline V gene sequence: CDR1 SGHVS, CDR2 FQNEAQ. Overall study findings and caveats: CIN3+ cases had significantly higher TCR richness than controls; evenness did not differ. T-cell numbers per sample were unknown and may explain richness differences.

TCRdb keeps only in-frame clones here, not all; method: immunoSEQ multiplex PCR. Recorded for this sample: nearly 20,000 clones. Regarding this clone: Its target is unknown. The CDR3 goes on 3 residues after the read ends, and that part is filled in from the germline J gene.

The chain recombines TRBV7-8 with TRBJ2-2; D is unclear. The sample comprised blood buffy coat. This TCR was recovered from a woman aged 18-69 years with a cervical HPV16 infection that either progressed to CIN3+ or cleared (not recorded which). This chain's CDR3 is CASSLASPGELFF. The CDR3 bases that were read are TGTGCCAGCAGCTTAGCCTCTCCCGGGGAG.